This T cell receptor beta chain was documented in a study of blood T cell repertoires in COVID-19. Whole-study context: Acute and convalescent COVID-19 specimens originated in the United States, Italy and Spain. PBMCs, B-cell-depleted T cells, or T cells provided the cDNA or gDNA that made up the material.

This table comes from immunoSEQ multiplex PCR, and its TCRdb copy is limited to in-frame clones, with some not included. The sample has a few hundred thousand clones; roughly nine tenths are singletons. Germline CDR1 SGHRS, CDR2 YFSETQ. This CDR3 is 13 amino acids long. Trimming removed 5 bases from V and 3 bases from J, with 12 bases in between. The receptor's source is a man between 18 and 35 years old who had recovered from COVID-19. Sequencing was done on a sample of peripheral blood. This chain joins TRBV5-1 and TRBJ2-7; a weak D match, TRBD1 (5 bases). DNA for the CDR3: TGCGCCAGCAGGGATGACAGATACTACGAGCAGTACTTC. Translating it yields CASRDDRYYEQYF.